This is a list of T cell receptor beta chains from one sample in a study of T cell responses to AZD1222 COVID-19 vaccine. Measured with immunoSEQ multiplex PCR; TCRdb has only the in-frame clones, and not every one. The sample includes some 40,000 clones, roughly 80% of them seen just once. The sample in question was peripheral blood, obtained on day 0 of AZD1222 vaccination. The receptors originated from an adult in good health. CDR3s include the opening cysteine and the closing phenylalanine or tryptophan. The D gene is left open where the match is weak. Clone size appears in some rows only: once, few, many, or a class for an expanded clone.

v_gene,abundance,d_gene,j_gene,CDR3aa,CDR3nt
TRBV3-1/TRBV3-2,-,-,TRBJ2-3,CASSQVQWVGDTQYF,TGTGCCAGCAGCCAAGTCCAGTGGGTCGGAGATACGCAGTATTTT
TRBV14,-,-,TRBJ2-3,CASSQGLVRPDTQYF,TGTGCCAGCAGCCAGGGCCTCGTGAGGCCAGATACGCAGTATTTT
TRBV12-2,-,-,TRBJ1-1,CASRSPVVGRETEAFF,TGTGCAAGTCGCTCGCCGGTCGTCGGGAGAGAGACTGAAGCTTTCTTT
TRBV6-5,-,-,TRBJ1-2,CASSLGRRLYGYTF,TGTGCCAGCAGCCTTGGACGGCGACTCTATGGCTACACCTTC
TRBV2,-,-,TRBJ1-6,CASKLGNNSPLHF,TGTGCCAGCAAACTGGGAAATAATTCACCCCTCCACTTT
TRBV7-9,-,-,TRBJ1-4,CASSLSTASNEKLFF,TGTGCCAGCAGCTTGTCGACAGCCAGTAATGAAAAACTGTTTTTT
TRBV5-6,-,-,TRBJ2-1,CASSLFGGASSYNEQFF,TGTGCCAGCAGCTTGTTCGGCGGGGCGAGCTCCTACAATGAGCAGTTCTTC
TRBV30,-,-,TRBJ2-5,CAWSAELQETQYF,TGTGCCTGGAGCGCAGAGCTCCAAGAGACCCAGTACTTC
TRBV3-1/TRBV3-2,-,-,TRBJ2-1,CASSQGGTSSYNEQFF,TGTGCCAGCAGCCAAGGTGGGACAAGCTCCTACAATGAGCAGTTCTTC
TRBV6-2/TRBV6-3,-,-,TRBJ2-7,CASSRRQGSWEQYF,TGTGCCAGCAGTCGTCGTCAGGGTTCCTGGGAGCAGTACTTC
TRBV5-1,-,TRBD1,TRBJ1-1,CASSPMTGGDTEAFF,TGCGCCAGCAGCCCTATGACAGGGGGCGATACTGAAGCTTTCTTT
TRBV12-3/TRBV12-4,few,-,TRBJ1-1,CASSLAVNTEAFF,TGTGCCAGCAGTTTGGCAGTGAACACTGAAGCTTTCTTT
TRBV18,few,-,TRBJ2-7,CASSPPARSYEQYF,TGTGCCAGCTCACCACCCGCACGCTCCTACGAGCAGTACTTC
TRBV7-2,-,TRBD2,TRBJ2-5,CASSSERGGPETQYF,TGTGCCAGCAGCTCTGAGCGGGGGGGCCCTGAGACCCAGTACTTC
TRBV11-2,-,-,TRBJ2-4,CASSLSGGPSKNIQYF,TGTGCCAGCAGCTTAAGCGGCGGACCCTCAAAAAACATTCAGTACTTC
TRBV12-3/TRBV12-4,-,-,TRBJ2-2,CASSLLTGELFF,TGTGCCAGCAGTTTATTAACCGGGGAGCTGTTTTTT
TRBV2,-,TRBD1,TRBJ1-3,CASIAGGSSGNTIYF,TGTGCCAGCATTGCAGGGGGAAGCTCTGGAAACACCATATATTTT
TRBV3-1/TRBV3-2,few,-,TRBJ1-4,CASSQNPGGRQEKLFF,TGTGCCAGCAGCCAAAACCCCGGGGGGCGACAAGAAAAACTGTTTTTT
TRBV7-2,once,-,TRBJ1-3,CASSSTGPKSGNTIYF,TGTGCCAGCAGCTCGACAGGCCCCAAGTCTGGAAACACCATATATTTT
TRBV6-2/TRBV6-3,-,TRBD1,TRBJ2-3,CASSYRDRGTDTQYF,TGTGCCAGCAGTTACCGAGACAGGGGGACAGATACGCAGTATTTT
TRBV30,-,-,TRBJ2-5,CAWRSGFRGTQYF,TGTGCCTGGAGGAGTGGGTTTCGGGGGACCCAGTACTTC
TRBV3-1/TRBV3-2,-,-,TRBJ1-5,CASSQAGGQPQHF,TGTGCCAGCAGCCAAGCTGGTGGACAGCCCCAGCATTTT
TRBV6-2/TRBV6-3,-,TRBD1,TRBJ2-7,CASSVTGTGALSYEQYF,TGTGCCAGCAGTGTAACCGGGACAGGGGCCCTCTCCTACGAGCAGTACTTC
TRBV5-1,-,TRBD1,TRBJ2-7,CASSLSTGTGAEQYF,TGCGCCAGCAGCTTGAGTACCGGGACAGGGGCTGAGCAGTACTTC
TRBV19,-,TRBD1,TRBJ1-2,CASSGGQILNYGYTF,TGTGCCAGTAGTGGGGGACAGATCCTTAACTATGGCTACACCTTC
TRBV29-1,-,-,TRBJ2-3,CSVEGIGPGDTQYF,TGCAGCGTTGAAGGGATAGGGCCCGGGGATACGCAGTATTTT
TRBV19,-,-,TRBJ2-7,CATARDETHEQYF,TGTGCCACCGCCCGGGACGAAACCCACGAGCAGTACTTC